This paragraph covers one TCR beta chain sequence. Its target is unknown. This entry is derived from a study of CD8 T cells in Susac syndrome. Study context: Blood was drawn from Susac syndrome patients while they were therapy-naive, on corticosteroids, or on intravenous immunoglobulin alone.

Reverse transcription used roughly 0.45 to 1 ug RNA and random hexamers. Each CDR3 protein gets one entry after TCRdb re-called the immunoSEQ multiplex PCR reads with MiXCR. The data show roughly 150,000 distinct CDR3 sequences, approximately 95% seen once. TCR beta sequences were obtained from blood CD8+ and CD4+ T cells. The CD8+ and CD4+ T cells were isolated magnetically using a negative isolation approach, whereas the TEMRA cells were enriched by FACS. The CDR3 length is 12 residues. The germline V gene has CDR1 LNHNV and CDR2 YYDKDF (reference sequence). Trimming shortened V by 5 bases and J by 8 bases, and 10 bases separated the two germline ends. Findings and limits, study-wide: In Susac syndrome, the CD4+ T cell repertoires did not show clonal expansion.

The V gene is TRBV15, the J gene TRBJ2-1; D gene ambiguous. Sequences were obtained from CD4+ T cells from PBMCs. The sequence was collected from a human donor with Susac syndrome. The CDR3 DNA reads as TGTGCCACCAGCGTCCTTGGTTATGAGCAGTTCTTC. Protein product: CATSVLGYEQFF.